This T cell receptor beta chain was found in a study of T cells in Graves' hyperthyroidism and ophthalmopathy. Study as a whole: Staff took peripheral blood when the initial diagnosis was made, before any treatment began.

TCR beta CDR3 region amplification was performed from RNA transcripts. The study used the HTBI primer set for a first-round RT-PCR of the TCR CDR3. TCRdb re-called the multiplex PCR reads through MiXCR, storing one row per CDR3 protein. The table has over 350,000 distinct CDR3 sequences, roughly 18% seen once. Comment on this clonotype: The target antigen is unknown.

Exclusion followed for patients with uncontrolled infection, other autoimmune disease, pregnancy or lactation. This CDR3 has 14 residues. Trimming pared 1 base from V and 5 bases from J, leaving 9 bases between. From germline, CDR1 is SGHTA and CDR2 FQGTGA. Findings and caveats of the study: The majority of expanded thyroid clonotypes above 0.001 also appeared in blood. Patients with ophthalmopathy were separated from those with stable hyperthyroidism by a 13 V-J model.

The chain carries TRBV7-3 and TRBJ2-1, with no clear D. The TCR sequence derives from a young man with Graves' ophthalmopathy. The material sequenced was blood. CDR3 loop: CASSLKMGNNEQFF. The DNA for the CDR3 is TGTGCCAGCAGCTTAAAGATGGGGAACAATGAGCAGTTCTTC.